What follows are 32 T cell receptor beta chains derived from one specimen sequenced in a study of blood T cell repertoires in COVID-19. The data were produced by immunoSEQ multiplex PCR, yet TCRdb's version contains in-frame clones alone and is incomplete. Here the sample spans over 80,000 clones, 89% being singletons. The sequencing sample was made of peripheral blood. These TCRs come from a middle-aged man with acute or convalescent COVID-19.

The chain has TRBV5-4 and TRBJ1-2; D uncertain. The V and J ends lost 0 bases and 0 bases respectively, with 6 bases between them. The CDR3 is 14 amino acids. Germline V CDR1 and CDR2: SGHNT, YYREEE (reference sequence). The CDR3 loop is CASSLDPANYGYTF. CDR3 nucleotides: TGTGCCAGCAGCTTGGATCCGGCTAACTATGGCTACACCTTC. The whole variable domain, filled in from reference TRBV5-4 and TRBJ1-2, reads ETGVTQSPTHLIKTRGQQVTLRCSSQSGHNTVSWYQQALGQGPQFIFQYYREEENGRGNFPPRFSGLQFPNYSSELNVNALELDDSALYLCASSLDPANYGYTFGSGTRLTVV.

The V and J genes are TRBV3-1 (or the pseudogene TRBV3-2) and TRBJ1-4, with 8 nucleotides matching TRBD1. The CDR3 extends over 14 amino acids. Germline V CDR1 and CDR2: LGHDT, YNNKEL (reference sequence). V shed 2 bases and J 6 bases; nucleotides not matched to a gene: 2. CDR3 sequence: CASSQQGADEKLFF. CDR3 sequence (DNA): TGTGCCAGCAGCCAACAGGGGGCGGATGAAAAACTGTTTTTT.

CDR3 nucleotides: TGTGCCAGCAGTTACTCCGGGACACCCTACGAGCAGTACTTC. This translates into CASSYSGTPYEQYF. The chain employs TRBV6-6 and TRBJ2-7; a weak D match, TRBD1 (6 bases). In germline, CDR1 is MNHNY, CDR2 SVGAGI (reference sequence). The ends were cut back, 0 bases at V and 2 bases at J, with 8 bases in the middle. CDR3 length: 14 amino acids.

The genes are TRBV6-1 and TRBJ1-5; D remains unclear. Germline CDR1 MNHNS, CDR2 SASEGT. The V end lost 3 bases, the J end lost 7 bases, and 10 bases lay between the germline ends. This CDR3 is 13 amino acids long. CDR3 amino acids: CASSDPGGQPQHF. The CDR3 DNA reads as TGTGCCAGCAGTGACCCAGGAGGACAGCCCCAGCATTTT.

The CDR3 nucleotides read TGTGCCTGGAGCGAGGGTTCTGAAAAACTGTTTTTT. This encodes CAWSEGSEKLFF. V and J are TRBV30 and TRBJ1-4; D is uncertain. V lost 3 bases, J lost 7 bases, and 9 bases lay in between. This CDR3 spans 12 amino acids. Germline V gene lookup returns CDR1 GTSNPN and CDR2 SVGIG (reference sequence).

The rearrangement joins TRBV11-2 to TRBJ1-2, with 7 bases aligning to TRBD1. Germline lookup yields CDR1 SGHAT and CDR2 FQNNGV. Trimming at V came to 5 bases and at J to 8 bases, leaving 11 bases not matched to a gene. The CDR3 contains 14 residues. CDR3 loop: CASSITSGRGGYTF. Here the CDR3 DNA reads TGTGCCAGCAGCATTACTTCAGGCAGGGGGGGCTACACCTTC. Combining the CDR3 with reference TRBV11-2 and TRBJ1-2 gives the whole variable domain EAGVAQSPRYKIIEKRQSVAFWCNPISGHATLYWYQQILGQGPKLLIQFQNNGVVDDSQLPKDRFSAERLKGVDSTLKIQPAKLEDSAVYLCASSITSGRGGYTFGSGTRLTVV.

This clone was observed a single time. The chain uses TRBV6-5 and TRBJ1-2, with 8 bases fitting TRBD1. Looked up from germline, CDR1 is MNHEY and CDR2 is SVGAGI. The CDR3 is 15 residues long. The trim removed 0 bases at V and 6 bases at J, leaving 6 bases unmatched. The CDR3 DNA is TGTGCCAGCAGTTACTCGATGGGCAGGGGGCATGGCTACACCTTC. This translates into CASSYSMGRGHGYTF.

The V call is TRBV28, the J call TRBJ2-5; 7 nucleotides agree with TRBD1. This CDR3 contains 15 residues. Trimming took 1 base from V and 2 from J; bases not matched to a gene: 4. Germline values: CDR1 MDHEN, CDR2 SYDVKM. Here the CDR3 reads CASSLLGTVQETQYF. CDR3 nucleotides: TGTGCCAGCAGTTTATTGGGGACAGTACAAGAGACCCAGTACTTC.

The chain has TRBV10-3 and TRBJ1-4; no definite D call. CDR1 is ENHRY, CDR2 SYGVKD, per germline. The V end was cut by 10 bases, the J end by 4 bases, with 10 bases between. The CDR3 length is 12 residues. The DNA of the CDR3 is TGTGCCAGCGGACTTGGTAATGAAAAACTGTTTTTT. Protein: CASGLGNEKLFF.

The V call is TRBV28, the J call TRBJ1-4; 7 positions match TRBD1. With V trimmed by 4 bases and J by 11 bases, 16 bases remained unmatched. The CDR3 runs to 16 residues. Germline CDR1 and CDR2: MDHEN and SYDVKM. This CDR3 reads CASSSTLDRPAAKLFF. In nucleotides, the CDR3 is TGTGCCAGCAGTTCCACACTGGACAGGCCCGCGGCGAAACTGTTTTTT.

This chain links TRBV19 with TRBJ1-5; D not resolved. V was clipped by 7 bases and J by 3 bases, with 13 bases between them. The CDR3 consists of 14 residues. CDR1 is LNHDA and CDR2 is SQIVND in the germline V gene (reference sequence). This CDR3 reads CASMAATNNQPQHF. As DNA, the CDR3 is TGTGCCAGTATGGCGGCAACCAACAATCAGCCCCAGCATTTT.

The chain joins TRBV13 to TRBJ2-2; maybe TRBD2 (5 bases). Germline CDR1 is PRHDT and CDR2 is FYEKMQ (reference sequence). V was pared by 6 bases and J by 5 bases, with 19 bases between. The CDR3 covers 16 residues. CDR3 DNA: TGTGCCAGCAGTTATCCCCTCGGGGATTTAACCGGGGAGCTGTTTTTT. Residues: CASSYPLGDLTGELFF.

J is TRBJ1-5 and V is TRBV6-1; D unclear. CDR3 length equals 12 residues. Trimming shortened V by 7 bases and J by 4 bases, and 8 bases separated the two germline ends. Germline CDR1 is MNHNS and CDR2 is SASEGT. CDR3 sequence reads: CASTDNNQPQHF. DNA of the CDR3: TGTGCCAGCACTGATAATAATCAGCCCCAGCATTTT.

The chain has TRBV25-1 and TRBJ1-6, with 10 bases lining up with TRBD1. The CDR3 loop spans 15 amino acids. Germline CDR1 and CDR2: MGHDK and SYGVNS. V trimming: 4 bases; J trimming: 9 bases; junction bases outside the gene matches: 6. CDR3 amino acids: CASSARTGGSSPLHF. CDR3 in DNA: TGTGCCAGCAGTGCCAGGACAGGGGGGAGTTCACCCCTCCACTTT. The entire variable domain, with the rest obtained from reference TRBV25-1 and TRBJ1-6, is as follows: EADIYQTPRYLVIGTGKKITLECSQTMGHDKMYWYQQDPGMELHLIHYSYGVNSTEKGDLSSESTVSRIRTEHFPLTLESARPSHTSQYLCASSARTGGSSPLHFGNGTRLTVT.

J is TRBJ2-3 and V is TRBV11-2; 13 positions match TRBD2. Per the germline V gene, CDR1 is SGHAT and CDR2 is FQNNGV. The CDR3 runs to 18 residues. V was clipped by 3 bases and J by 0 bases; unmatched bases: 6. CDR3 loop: CASSLGLAGLISTDTQYF. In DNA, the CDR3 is TGTGCCAGCAGCTTGGGACTAGCGGGGCTCATAAGCACAGATACGCAGTATTTT. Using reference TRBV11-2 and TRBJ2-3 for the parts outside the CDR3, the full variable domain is EAGVAQSPRYKIIEKRQSVAFWCNPISGHATLYWYQQILGQGPKLLIQFQNNGVVDDSQLPKDRFSAERLKGVDSTLKIQPAKLEDSAVYLCASSLGLAGLISTDTQYFGPGTRLTVL.

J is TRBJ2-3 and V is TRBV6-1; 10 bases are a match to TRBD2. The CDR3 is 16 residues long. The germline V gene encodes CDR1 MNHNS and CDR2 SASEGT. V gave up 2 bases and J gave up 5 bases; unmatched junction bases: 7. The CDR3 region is CASSERSGGAGDTQYF. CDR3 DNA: TGTGCCAGCAGTGAAAGGAGCGGGGGGGCCGGAGATACGCAGTATTTT.

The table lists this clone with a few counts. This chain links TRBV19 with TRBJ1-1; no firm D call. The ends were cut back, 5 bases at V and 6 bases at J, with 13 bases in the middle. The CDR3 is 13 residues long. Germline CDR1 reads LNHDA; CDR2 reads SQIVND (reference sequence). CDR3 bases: TGTGCCAGTAGTCGAGGCCAAAAGGCTGAAGCTTTCTTT. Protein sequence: CASSRGQKAEAFF.

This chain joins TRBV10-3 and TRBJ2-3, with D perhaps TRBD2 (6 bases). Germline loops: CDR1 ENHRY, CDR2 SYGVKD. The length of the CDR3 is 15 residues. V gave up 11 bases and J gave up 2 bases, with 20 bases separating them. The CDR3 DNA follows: TGTGCCGCCACTCCGGGACTCCCTTCCACAGATACGCAGTATTTT. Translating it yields CAATPGLPSTDTQYF.

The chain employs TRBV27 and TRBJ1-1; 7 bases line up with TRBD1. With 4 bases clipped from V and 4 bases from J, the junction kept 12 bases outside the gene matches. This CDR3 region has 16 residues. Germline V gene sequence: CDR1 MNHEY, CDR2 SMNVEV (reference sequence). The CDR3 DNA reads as TGTGCCAGCAGTTCCCGGCCAGGGGGTCTTGGCACTGAAGCTTTCTTT. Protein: CASSSRPGGLGTEAFF.

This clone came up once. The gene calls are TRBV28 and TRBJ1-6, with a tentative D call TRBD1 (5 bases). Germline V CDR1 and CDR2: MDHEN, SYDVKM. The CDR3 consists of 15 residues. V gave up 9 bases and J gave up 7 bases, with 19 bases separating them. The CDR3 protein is CASGQGRSLNSPLHF. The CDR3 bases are TGTGCCAGTGGGCAGGGAAGGTCCCTCAATTCACCCCTCCACTTT. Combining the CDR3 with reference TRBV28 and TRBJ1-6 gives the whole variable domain DVKVTQSSRYLVKRTGEKVFLECVQDMDHENMFWYRQDPGLGLRLIYFSYDVKMKEKGDIPEGYSVSREKKERFSLILESASTNQTSMYLCASGQGRSLNSPLHFGNGTRLTVT.

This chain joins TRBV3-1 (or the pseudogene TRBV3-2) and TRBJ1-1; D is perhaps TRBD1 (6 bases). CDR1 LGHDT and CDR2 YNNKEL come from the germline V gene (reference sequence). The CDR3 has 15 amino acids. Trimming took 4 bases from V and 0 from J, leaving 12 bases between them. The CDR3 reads CASSPTQGMNTEAFF. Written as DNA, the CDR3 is TGTGCCAGCAGCCCAACACAGGGTATGAACACTGAAGCTTTCTTT.

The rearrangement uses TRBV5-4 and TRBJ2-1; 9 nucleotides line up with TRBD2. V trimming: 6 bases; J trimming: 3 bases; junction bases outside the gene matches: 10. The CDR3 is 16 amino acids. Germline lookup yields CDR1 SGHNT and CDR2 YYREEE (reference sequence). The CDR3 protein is CASKPGGRGGYNEQFF. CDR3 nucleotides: TGTGCCAGCAAACCAGGCGGGCGGGGGGGCTACAATGAGCAGTTCTTC.

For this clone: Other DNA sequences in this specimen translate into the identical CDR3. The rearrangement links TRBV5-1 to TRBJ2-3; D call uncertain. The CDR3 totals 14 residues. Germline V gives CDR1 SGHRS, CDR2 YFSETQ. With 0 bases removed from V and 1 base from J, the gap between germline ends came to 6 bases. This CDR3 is CASSLAGGTDTQYF. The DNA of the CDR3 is TGCGCCAGCAGCTTGGCCGGTGGCACAGATACGCAGTATTTT.

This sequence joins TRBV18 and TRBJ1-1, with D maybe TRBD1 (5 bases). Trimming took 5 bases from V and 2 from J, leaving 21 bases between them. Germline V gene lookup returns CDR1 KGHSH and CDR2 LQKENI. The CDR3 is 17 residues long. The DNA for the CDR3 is TGTGCCAGCTCATCCCGGACACTCTCAATGGGTAACACTGAAGCTTTCTTT. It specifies CASSSRTLSMGNTEAFF.

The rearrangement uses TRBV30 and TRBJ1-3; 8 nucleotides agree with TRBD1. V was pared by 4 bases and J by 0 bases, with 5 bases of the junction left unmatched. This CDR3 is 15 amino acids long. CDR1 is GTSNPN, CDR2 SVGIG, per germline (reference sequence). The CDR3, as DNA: TGTGCCTGGAAAAAGGACAGGGCCTCTGGAAACACCATATATTTT. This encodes CAWKKDRASGNTIYF.

CDR3 bases: TGCGCCAGCAGCTCCCCAAAACAGGGGATGAGTGAAGCTTTCTTT. Translating gives CASSSPKQGMSEAFF. The V and J genes are TRBV5-1 and TRBJ1-1; 7 bases map to TRBD1. V lost 3 bases and J lost 7; bases outside the gene matches: 12. Germline CDR1 and CDR2: SGHRS and YFSETQ. This CDR3 spans 15 amino acids.

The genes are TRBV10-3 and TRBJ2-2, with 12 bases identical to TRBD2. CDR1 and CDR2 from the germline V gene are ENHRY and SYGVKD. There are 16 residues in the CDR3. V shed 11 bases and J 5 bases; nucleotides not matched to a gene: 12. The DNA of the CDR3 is TGTGCCTCCCATCACGCACTAGCGGGGGGAACCGGGGAGCTGTTTTTT. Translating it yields CASHHALAGGTGELFF.

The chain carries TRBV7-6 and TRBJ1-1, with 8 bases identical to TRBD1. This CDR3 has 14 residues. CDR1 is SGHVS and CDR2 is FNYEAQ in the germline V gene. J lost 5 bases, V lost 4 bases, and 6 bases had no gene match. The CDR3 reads CASSSGQGKTEAFF. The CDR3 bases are TGTGCCAGCAGCTCAGGACAGGGTAAAACTGAAGCTTTCTTT.

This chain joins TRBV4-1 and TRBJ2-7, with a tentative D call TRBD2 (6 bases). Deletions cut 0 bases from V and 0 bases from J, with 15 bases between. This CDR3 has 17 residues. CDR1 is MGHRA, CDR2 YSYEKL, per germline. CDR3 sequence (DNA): TGCGCCAGCAGCCAAGATTTCCCCCGGGGGAGCTCCTACGAGCAGTACGTC. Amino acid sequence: CASSQDFPRGSSYEQYV.

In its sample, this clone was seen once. This CDR3 reads CASSQSPSGGSTDTQYF. In nucleotides, the CDR3 is TGCGCCAGCAGCCAAAGCCCTAGCGGGGGATCCACAGATACGCAGTATTTT. The chain joins TRBV4-1 to TRBJ2-3; 10 nucleotides agree with TRBD2. Germline V gives CDR1 MGHRA, CDR2 YSYEKL. The V segment lost 2 bases and the J segment 2 bases; nucleotides outside the gene matches: 7. This CDR3 is built from 17 residues.

The CDR3 coding sequence is TGTGCCTGGACTGCTAGCGGGGTCTACAATGAGCAGTTCTTC. It encodes CAWTASGVYNEQFF. This chain connects TRBV30 to TRBJ2-1; TRBD2 agrees at 9 bases. The CDR3 sequence is 14 residues long. With 4 bases clipped from V and 3 bases from J, the junction kept 4 bases outside the gene matches. Germline V gene data show CDR1 as GTSNPN and CDR2 as SVGIG (reference sequence). Full variable domain (remainder filled in from reference TRBV30 and TRBJ2-1): SQTIHQWPATLVQPVGSPLSLECTVEGTSNPNLYWYRQAAGRGLQLLFYSVGIGQISSEVPQNLSASRPQDRQFILSSKKLLLSDSGFYLCAWTASGVYNEQFFGPGTRLTVL.

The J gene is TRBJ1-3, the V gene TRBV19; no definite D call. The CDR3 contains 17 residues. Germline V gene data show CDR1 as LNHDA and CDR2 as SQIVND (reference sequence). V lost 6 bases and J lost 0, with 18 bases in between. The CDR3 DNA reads TGTGCCAGTAGAACTAACACCTTCCTTCACTCTGGAAACACCATATATTTT. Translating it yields CASRTNTFLHSGNTIYF.